The subject of this entry is one T cell receptor (beta chain). The data originate from a study of T cell responses to AZD1222 COVID-19 vaccine. Assay: immunoSEQ multiplex PCR; the TCRdb copy retains only in-frame clones and omits some. The table lists about 130,000 clones, approximately 94% of them singletons. The sequencing used peripheral blood, collected on day 0 of AZD1222 vaccination. The TCR originated in an adult in good health.

The CDR3 loop reads CATSRAVERGHEQYF. The CDR3 nucleotides read TGTGCCACCAGCAGAGCAGTGGAGAGGGGTCACGAGCAGTACTTC. The genes are TRBV15 and TRBJ2-7; D tentatively fits TRBD1 or TRBD2 (5 bases each). The CDR3 loop spans 15 amino acids. Trimming shortened V by 1 base and J by 5 bases, and 15 bases separated the two germline ends. Germline CDR1 is LNHNV and CDR2 is YYDKDF (reference sequence).